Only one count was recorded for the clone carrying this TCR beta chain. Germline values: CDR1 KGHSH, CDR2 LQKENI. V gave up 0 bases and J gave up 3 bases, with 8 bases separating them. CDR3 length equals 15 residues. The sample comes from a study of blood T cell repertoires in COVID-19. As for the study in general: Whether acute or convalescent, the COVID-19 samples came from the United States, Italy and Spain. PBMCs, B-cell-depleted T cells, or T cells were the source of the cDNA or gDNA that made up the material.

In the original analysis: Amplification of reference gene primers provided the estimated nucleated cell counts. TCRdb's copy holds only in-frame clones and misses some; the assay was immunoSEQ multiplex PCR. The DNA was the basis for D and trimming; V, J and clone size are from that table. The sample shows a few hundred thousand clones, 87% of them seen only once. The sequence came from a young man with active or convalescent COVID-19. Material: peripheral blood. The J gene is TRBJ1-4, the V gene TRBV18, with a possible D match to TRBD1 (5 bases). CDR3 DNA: TGTGCCAGCTCACCACCGGGGGAGGCTAATGAAAAACTGTTTTTT. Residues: CASSPPGEANEKLFF. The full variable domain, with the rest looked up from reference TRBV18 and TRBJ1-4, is NAGVMQNPRHLVRRRGQEARLRCSPMKGHSHVYWYRQLPEEGLKFMVYLQKENIIDESGMPKERFSAEFPKEGPSILRIQQVVRGDSAAYFCASSPPGEANEKLFFGSGTQLSVL.